The rows below give T cell receptor beta chains drawn from one sample of a study of blood T cell repertoires in COVID-19. TCRdb's copy holds only in-frame clones and misses some; the assay was immunoSEQ multiplex PCR. The repertoire holds 350,000 or so clones, with around nine tenths as singletons. The sequencing sample was made of PBMCs or T cells enriched from blood (not recorded which). The origin of the receptors is a woman aged 25 to 39 who had been exposed to COVID-19. The CDR3 runs from the conserved cysteine through the conserved F or W. The order of the fields is clone size, CDR3 length, V gene, J gene, D gene, CDR3 DNA, CDR3 protein. D genes are given only for firm matches. Where a row states a size, it is once, few, many or the class of an expanded clone; other rows omit it.

>.|14|TRBV27|TRBJ1-5|.
TGTGCCAGCAGTTTATCGGGGGCCCAACAGCCCCAGCATTTT
CASSLSGAQQPQHF
>.|17|TRBV2|TRBJ2-1|TRBD2
TGTGCCAGCAGTGAAGCTGGACTAGCCGCCGGGCAACAAGAGCAGTTCTTC
CASSEAGLAAGQQEQFF
>few|13|TRBV20-1|TRBJ2-7|TRBD2
TGCAGTGCTAGTGGCGGGAGGGCCCACGAGCAGTACTTC
CSASGGRAHEQYF
>few|15|TRBV30|TRBJ2-1|TRBD2
TGTGCCTGGTCACTTACCGGGACTAGTAACAATGAGCAGTTCTTC
CAWSLTGTSNNEQFF
>.|15|TRBV19|TRBJ1-5|.
TGTGCCAGTAGTATGGGGGGACCGATTAATCAGCCCCAGCATTTT
CASSMGGPINQPQHF
>.|16|TRBV5-6|TRBJ2-5|.
TGTGCCAGCAGTCTCCGCTCGGGAGAATGGGGAGAGACCCGGTACTTC
CASSLRSGEWGETRYF
>.|13|TRBV10-1|TRBJ2-7|.
TGCGCCAGCAGTGAGGGGGCACCGGGCGAGCAGTACTTC
CASSEGAPGEQYF
>.|12|TRBV5-1|TRBJ1-2|.
TGCGCCAGCAGCTTGGACGGCTATGGCTACACCTTC
CASSLDGYGYTF
>.|15|TRBV6-5|TRBJ1-5|TRBD1
TGTGCCAGCACCTGGGACAGGGGGCGCAATCAGCCCCAGCATTTT
CASTWDRGRNQPQHF
>.|17|TRBV7-9|TRBJ2-2|.
TGTGCCAGCAGCTCTGCCGACAGGCTGTATCACACCGGGGAGCTGTTTTTT
CASSSADRLYHTGELFF
>once|17|TRBV3-1/TRBV3-2|TRBJ1-3|.
TGTGCCAGCAGTCGAAGTGGACGGGGTTACTCTGGAAACACCATATATTTT
CASSRSGRGYSGNTIYF
>.|15|TRBV10-3|TRBJ2-3|TRBD2
TGTGCCATCAGTGGGGCTAGCGGGAGTGCAGATACGCAGTATTTT
CAISGASGSADTQYF
>.|14|TRBV10-3|TRBJ2-3|TRBD2
TGTGCCATCAGGCCAAGCGGGAGTGGTGATACGCAGTATTTT
CAIRPSGSGDTQYF
>.|17|TRBV19|TRBJ1-5|TRBD1
TGTGCCAGTAGTATAGACTCCGGGACAGGGGCGAGTCAGCCCCAGCATTTT
CASSIDSGTGASQPQHF
>once|14|TRBV28|TRBJ1-2|.
TGTGCCAGCAGCGGGACTCTGGCTAACTATGGCTACACCTTC
CASSGTLANYGYTF
>.|17|TRBV11-3|TRBJ2-7|.
TGTGCCAGCAGCTTCGGGGAACGGCGGTTTTTGACCCTCGAGCAGTACTTC
CASSFGERRFLTLEQYF
>.|16|TRBV27|TRBJ2-7|TRBD2
TGTGCCAGCAGTTCAGGGGTAGCGGGAGGCTCCTACGAGCAGTACTTC
CASSSGVAGGSYEQYF
>.|16|TRBV27|TRBJ1-2|TRBD1
TGTGCCAGCAGTCGCTGGGCGAGGACAGGGGAATATGGCTACACCTTC
CASSRWARTGEYGYTF
>.|17|TRBV28|TRBJ2-1|TRBD2
TGTGCCAGCAGTCCAACGGGACTAGCGGAGAATTACAATGAGCAGTTCTTC
CASSPTGLAENYNEQFF
>.|15|TRBV3-1/TRBV3-2|TRBJ1-3|.
TGTGCCAGCAGCCAAGATTGGACAGCTGGAAACACCATATATTTT
CASSQDWTAGNTIYF